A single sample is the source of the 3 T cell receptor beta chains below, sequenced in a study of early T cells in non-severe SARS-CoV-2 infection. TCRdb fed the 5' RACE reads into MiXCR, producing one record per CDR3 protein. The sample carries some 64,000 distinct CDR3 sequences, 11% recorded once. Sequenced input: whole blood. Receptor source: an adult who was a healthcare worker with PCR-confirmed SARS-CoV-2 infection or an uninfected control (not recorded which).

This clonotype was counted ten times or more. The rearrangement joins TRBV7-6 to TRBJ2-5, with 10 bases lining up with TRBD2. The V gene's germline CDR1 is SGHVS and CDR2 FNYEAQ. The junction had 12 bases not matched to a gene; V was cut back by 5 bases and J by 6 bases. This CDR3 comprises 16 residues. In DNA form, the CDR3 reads TGTGCCAGCAGCGAAACCCTAGCGGGGGCGAGAAAGACCCAGTACTTC. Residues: CASSETLAGARKTQYF.

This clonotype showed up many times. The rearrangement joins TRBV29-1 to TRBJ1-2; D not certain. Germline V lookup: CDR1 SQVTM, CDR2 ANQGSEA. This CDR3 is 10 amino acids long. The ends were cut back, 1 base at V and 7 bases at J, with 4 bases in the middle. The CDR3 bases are TGCAGCGTTGAAGCCCCTGGCTACACCTTC. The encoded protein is CSVEAPGYTF. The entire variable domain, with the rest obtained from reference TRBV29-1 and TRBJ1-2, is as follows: SAVISQKPSRDICQRGTSLTIQCQVDSQVTMMFWYRQQPGQSLTLIATANQGSEATYESGFVIDKFPISRPNLTFSTLTVSNMSPEDSSIYLCSVEAPGYTFGSGTRLTVV.

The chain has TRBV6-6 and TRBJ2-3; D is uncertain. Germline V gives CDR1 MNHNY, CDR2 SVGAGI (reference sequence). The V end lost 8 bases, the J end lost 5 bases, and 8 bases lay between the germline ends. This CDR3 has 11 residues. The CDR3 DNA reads TGTGCCAGCGGGTTTGTAGATACGCAGTATTTT. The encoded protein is CASGFVDTQYF.